The sample holds one count of the clone carrying this T cell receptor (beta chain). Repertoires were generated with immunoSEQ multiplex PCR, while TCRdb's copy carries only in-frame clones and drops some. Of about 80,000 clones listed, about nine tenths were seen once; the top ten hold 0.3% to 0.5%. This entry comes from a study of technical replicates of blood from a handful of donors. The CDR3 covers 15 residues. Per germline, CDR1 SGDLS and CDR2 YYNGEE. V was pared by 0 bases and J by 5 bases, with 3 bases of the junction left unmatched. The TCR sequence derives from a human donor in good health. The rearrangement uses TRBV9 and TRBJ1-4; 8 bases align to TRBD1. Source material: T cells isolated from PBMCs. CDR3 DNA: TGTGCCAGCAGCGTAGCCCGACAGGGGAATGAAAAACTGTTTTTT. Its translation: CASSVARQGNEKLFF. Based on the CDR3 plus reference TRBV9 and TRBJ1-4, the full variable domain is DSGVTQTPKHLITATGQRVTLRCSPRSGDLSVYWYQQSLDQGLQFLIQYYNGEERAKGNILERFSAQQFPDLHSELNLSSLELGDSALYFCASSVARQGNEKLFFGSGTQLSVL.